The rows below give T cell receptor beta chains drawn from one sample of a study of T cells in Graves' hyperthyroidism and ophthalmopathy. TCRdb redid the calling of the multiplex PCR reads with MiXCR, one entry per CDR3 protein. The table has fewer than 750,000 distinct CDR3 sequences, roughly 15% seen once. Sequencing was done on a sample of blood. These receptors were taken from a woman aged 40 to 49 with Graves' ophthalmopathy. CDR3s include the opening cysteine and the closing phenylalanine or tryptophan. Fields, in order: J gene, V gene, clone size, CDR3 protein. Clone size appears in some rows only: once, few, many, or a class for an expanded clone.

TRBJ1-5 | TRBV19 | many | CASSIALNQPQHF
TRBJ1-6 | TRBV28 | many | CASSLIRDRPHF
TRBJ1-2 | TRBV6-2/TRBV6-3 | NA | CASSHGVAIGYGYTF
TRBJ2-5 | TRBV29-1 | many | CSPPAKETQYF
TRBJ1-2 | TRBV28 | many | CASSLEAGLRYTF
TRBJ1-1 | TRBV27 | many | CASSGDRGLNTEAFF
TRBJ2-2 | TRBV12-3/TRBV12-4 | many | CASTRGGQGGELFF
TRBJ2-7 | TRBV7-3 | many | CASSQENGRYYEQYF
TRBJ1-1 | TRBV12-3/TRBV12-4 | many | CASSLGTETGTEAFF
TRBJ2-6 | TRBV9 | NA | CASSVLGPGANVLTF
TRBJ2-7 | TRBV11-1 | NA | CASSLVISGTAGYEQYF
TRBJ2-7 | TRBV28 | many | CASSSRSNGYEQYF
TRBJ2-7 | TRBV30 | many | CAWNRDYEQYF
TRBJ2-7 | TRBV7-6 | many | CASSLYSGTPNYEQYF
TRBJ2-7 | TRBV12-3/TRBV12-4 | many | CATFDPPGKQYF
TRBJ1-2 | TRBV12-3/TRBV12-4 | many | CASSLSATRGGYTF
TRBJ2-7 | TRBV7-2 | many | CASSLRSGSFYEQYF
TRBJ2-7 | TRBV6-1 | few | CASRMRQEFSSYEQYF
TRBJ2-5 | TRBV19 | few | CASRQTGRVETQYF
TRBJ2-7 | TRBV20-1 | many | CSAIGSQGYEQYF
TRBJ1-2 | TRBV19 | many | CASSITGGYTF
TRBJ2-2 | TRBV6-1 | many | CASRAGGLWGELFF
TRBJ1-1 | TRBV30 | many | CACQGGENTEAFF
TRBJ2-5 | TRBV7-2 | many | CASSPETGWETQYF